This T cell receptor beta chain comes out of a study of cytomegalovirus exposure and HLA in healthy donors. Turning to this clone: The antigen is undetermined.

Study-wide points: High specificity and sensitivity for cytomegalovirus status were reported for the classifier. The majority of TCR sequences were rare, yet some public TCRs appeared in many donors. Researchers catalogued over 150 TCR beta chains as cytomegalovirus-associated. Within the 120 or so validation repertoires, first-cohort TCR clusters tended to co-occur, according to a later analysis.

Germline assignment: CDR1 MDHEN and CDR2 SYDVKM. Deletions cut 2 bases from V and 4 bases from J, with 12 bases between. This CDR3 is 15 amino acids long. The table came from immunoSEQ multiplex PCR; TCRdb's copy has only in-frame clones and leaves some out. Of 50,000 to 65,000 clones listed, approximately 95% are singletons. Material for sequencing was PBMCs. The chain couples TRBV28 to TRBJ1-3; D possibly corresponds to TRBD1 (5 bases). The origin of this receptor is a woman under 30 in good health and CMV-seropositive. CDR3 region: CASSLPSGSGNTIYF. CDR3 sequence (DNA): TGTGCCAGCAGTTTACCCTCAGGGTCCGGAAACACCATATATTTT.